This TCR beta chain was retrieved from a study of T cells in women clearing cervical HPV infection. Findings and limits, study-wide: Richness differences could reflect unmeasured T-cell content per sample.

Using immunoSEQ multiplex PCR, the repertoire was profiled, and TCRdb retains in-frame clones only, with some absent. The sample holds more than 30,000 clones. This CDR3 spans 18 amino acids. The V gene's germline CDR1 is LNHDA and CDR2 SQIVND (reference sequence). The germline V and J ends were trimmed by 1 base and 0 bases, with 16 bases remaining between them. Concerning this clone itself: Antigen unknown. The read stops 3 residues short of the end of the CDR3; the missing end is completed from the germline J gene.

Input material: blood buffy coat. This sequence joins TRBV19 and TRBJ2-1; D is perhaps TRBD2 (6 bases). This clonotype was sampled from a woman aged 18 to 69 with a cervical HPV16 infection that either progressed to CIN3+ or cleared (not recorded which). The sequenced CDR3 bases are TGTGCCAGTAGTATAGCTCACGGGCGGGGTGGCTCCTACAATGAG. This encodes CASSIAHGRGGSYNE. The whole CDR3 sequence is CASSIAHGRGGSYNEQFF. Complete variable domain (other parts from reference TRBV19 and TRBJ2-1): DGGITQSPKYLFRKEGQNVTLSCEQNLNHDAMYWYRQDPGQGLRLIYYSQIVNDFQKGDIAEGYSVSREKKESFPLTVTSAQKNPTAFYLCASSIAHGRGGSYNEQFFGPGTRLTVL.